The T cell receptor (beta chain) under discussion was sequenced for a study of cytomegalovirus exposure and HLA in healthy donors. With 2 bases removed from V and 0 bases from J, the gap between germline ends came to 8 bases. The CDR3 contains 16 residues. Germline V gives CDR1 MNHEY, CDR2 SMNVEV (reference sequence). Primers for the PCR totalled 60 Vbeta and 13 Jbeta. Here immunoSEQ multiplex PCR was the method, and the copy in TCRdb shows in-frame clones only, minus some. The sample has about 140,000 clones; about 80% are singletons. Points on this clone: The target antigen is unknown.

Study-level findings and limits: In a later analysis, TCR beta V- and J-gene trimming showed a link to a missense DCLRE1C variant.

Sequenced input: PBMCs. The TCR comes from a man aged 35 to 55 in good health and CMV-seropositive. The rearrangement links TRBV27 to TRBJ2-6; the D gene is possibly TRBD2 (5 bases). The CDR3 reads CASSLLANSGANVLTF. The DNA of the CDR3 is TGTGCCAGCAGTTTACTAGCCAACTCTGGGGCCAACGTCCTGACTTTC.